This T cell receptor (beta chain) is drawn from a study of breast tumors, draining lymph nodes, adjacent tissues. The lymph nodes were axillary draining lymph nodes from breast cancer patients. This clonotype was found many times. Its matching antigen is unknown. Each CDR3 protein gets one entry after TCRdb re-called the multiplex PCR reads with MiXCR. The sample lists about 230,000 distinct CDR3 sequences; about 30% were seen once. Findings and limits, study-wide: Tumor repertoires ranked between lymph nodes and nontumor tissue in diversity, with V and J gene preferences. Tumor and nontumor repertoires were significantly more similar in luminal-like than in basal-like breast cancer. Data only fit, rather than demonstrated, lymph node origin of most tumor T cells.

V was clipped by 3 bases and J by 3 bases; unmatched bases: 2. From germline, CDR1 is KGHSH and CDR2 LQKENI. The CDR3 sequence is 14 residues long. J is TRBJ2-5 and V is TRBV18; 9 positions match TRBD2. The sample comprised axillary lymph node tissue. This sequence was found in a female donor with breast cancer. Some clones in this sample may be carry-over from other donors' samples. DNA for the CDR3: TGTGCCAGCTCACCTTCTAGCGGGAAAGAGACCCAGTACTTC. Its translation is CASSPSSGKETQYF.